The 26 T cell receptor beta chains below come from one sample, sequenced in a study of shared clonotypes between healthy human individuals. The table came from immunoSEQ multiplex PCR; TCRdb's copy has only in-frame clones and leaves some out. The sample carries around 1.9 million clones, approximately 94% recorded once. Naive CD8 cells were CD45RO-negative, positively selected for CCR7, excluding terminally differentiated effector memory CD45RA+ cells. The sequenced material came from naive CD8+ T cells from PBMCs. Source of these receptors: a man younger than 30 in good health. Some clones in this sample may be carry-over from other donors' samples.

The chain has TRBV13 and TRBJ1-2; D not certain. The CDR3 length is 16 residues. Germline lookup yields CDR1 PRHDT and CDR2 FYEKMQ (reference sequence). V was trimmed by 0 bases and J by 4 bases, leaving 15 bases between them. The CDR3 nucleotides are TGTGCCAGCAGCTTAGGGCCTGGCACCGCAGTCTATGGCTACACCTTC. It yields the protein CASSLGPGTAVYGYTF.

The chain combines TRBV27 with TRBJ2-3; TRBD1 is a possible D gene (6 bases). This CDR3 has 13 residues. Germline-derived CDR1 and CDR2 are MNHEY and SMNVEV (reference sequence). V was trimmed by 5 bases and J by 5 bases, leaving 11 bases between them. This chain's CDR3 is CASSTIRGDTQYF. CDR3 bases: TGTGCCAGCAGTACAATCAGGGGAGATACGCAGTATTTT.

The chain joins TRBV29-1 to TRBJ2-5, with TRBD1 matching over 8 bases. V lost 4 bases to trimming and J lost 7 bases; unmatched junction nucleotides: 8. Germline V lookup: CDR1 SQVTM, CDR2 ANQGSEA. The length of the CDR3 is 13 residues. This CDR3 is CSVVGRGQGTQYF. The CDR3 DNA is TGCAGCGTTGTGGGCAGGGGGCAGGGGACCCAGTACTTC.

This clone was observed a handful of times. This sample includes further DNA sequences coding for the same CDR3. The genes are TRBV7-9 and TRBJ1-5; D gene ambiguous. Germline V gene lookup returns CDR1 SEHNR and CDR2 FQNEAQ (reference sequence). Trimming cost V 1 base and J 2 bases, with 6 bases left between them. This CDR3 contains 14 residues. The CDR3 region has the DNA TGTGCCAGCAGCTTAGGGCAGGGCAATCAGCCCCAGCATTTT. Its protein product is CASSLGQGNQPQHF.

CDR3 DNA sequence: TGTGCCAGCAGTGATAATAGACAGTCAGATACGCAGTATTTT. Protein: CASSDNRQSDTQYF. J is TRBJ2-3 and V is TRBV2, with a tentative D call TRBD1 (5 bases). CDR3 length: 14 amino acids. Germline assignment: CDR1 SNHLY and CDR2 FYNNEI. Trimming left V 3 bases short and J 4 bases short, with 11 bases between.

The V gene is TRBV27, the J gene TRBJ2-1; D call uncertain. The V and J ends lost 5 bases and 0 bases respectively, with 14 bases between them. Germline CDR1 is MNHEY and CDR2 is SMNVEV (reference sequence). The CDR3 totals 16 residues. CDR3 sequence: CASSSASTSSYNEQFF. CDR3 DNA: TGTGCCAGCAGTAGCGCGTCGACCAGCTCCTACAATGAGCAGTTCTTC.

The chain combines TRBV4-3 with TRBJ2-2; 9 nucleotides match TRBD2. The CDR3 loop spans 19 amino acids. J gave up 6 bases and V 2 bases, and 16 bases lay outside the gene matches. Germline V gene lookup returns CDR1 LGHNA and CDR2 YSLEER. Here the CDR3 DNA reads TGCGCCAGCAGCCAAATCCCCCCGTACATGGCGGGGGGGGCCGGGGAGCTGTTTTTT. Its translation: CASSQIPPYMAGGAGELFF.

A note on this clone: The same CDR3 arises from other DNA sequences in this sample as well. The gene calls are TRBV5-6 and TRBJ2-1; 12 nucleotides agree with TRBD2. CDR1 is SGHDT, CDR2 YYEEEE, per germline. The CDR3 is 16 residues long. The V and J ends lost 3 bases and 4 bases, in that order; junction bases with no gene match: 5. CDR3 sequence reads: CASSSGLAGPYNEQFF. DNA of the CDR3: TGTGCCAGCAGCTCGGGACTAGCGGGTCCTTACAATGAGCAGTTCTTC.

This clone has only one observation. The chain has TRBV27 and TRBJ2-7, with 8 bases identical to TRBD1. The length of the CDR3 is 13 residues. Germline V gene data show CDR1 as MNHEY and CDR2 as SMNVEV (reference sequence). The ends lost 8 bases at V and 2 bases at J; junction bases unmatched: 5. CDR3 coding DNA: TGTGCCAGCGGACCAGGGGGCACCTACGAGCAGTACTTC. This gives the protein CASGPGGTYEQYF.

The J gene is TRBJ2-2, the V gene TRBV29-1; TRBD1 aligns across 7 bases. CDR3 length equals 13 residues. Trimming took 6 bases from V and 6 from J; bases not matched to a gene: 7. The V gene's germline CDR1 is SQVTM and CDR2 ANQGSEA. CDR3 amino acids: CSVNSGGSGELFF. The CDR3 coding sequence is TGCAGCGTGAACTCAGGGGGTTCCGGGGAGCTGTTTTTT.

This chain uses TRBV11-1 with TRBJ1-2, with 8 bases fitting TRBD1. The CDR3 contains 14 residues. V lost 5 bases, J lost 2 bases, and 4 bases stayed unmatched. Germline V gene lookup returns CDR1 SGHAT and CDR2 FQDESV (reference sequence). The chain's CDR3 is CASSPDRGNYGYTF. DNA of the CDR3: TGTGCCAGCAGCCCCGACAGGGGAAACTATGGCTACACCTTC.

CDR3 protein: CASSPGEGRYGYTF. Written as DNA, the CDR3 is TGTGCCAGCAGCCCAGGGGAAGGGCGCTATGGCTACACCTTC. The J gene is TRBJ1-2, the V gene TRBV27; D may be TRBD1 (6 bases). Germline CDR1 reads MNHEY; CDR2 reads SMNVEV (reference sequence). The CDR3 is made up of 14 amino acids. Trimming left V 6 bases short and J 4 bases short, with 15 bases between.

This chain joins TRBV7-9 and TRBJ2-1, with 11 nucleotides matching TRBD2. The CDR3 has 16 amino acids. V lost 5 bases and J lost 6; bases outside the gene matches: 9. Germline-derived CDR1 and CDR2 are SEHNR and FQNEAQ (reference sequence). CDR3 in DNA: TGTGCCAGCAGCCGCCGAGGGACTAGCGGTCTCAATGAGCAGTTCTTC. Translated: CASSRRGTSGLNEQFF.

The chain carries TRBV18 and TRBJ2-7; 13 nucleotides line up with TRBD2. With 3 bases clipped from V and 6 bases from J, the junction kept 8 bases outside the gene matches. The germline gives CDR1 KGHSH, CDR2 LQKENI. The CDR3 has 16 amino acids. The CDR3 nucleotides read TGTGCCAGCTCACCTTTGACTAGCGGGAGGTGGTCCGAGCAGTACTTC. Protein product: CASSPLTSGRWSEQYF.

The chain has TRBV27 and TRBJ2-1; D is uncertain. Trimming stripped 2 bases from V and 4 bases from J, with 6 bases between. Germline assignment: CDR1 MNHEY and CDR2 SMNVEV (reference sequence). CDR3 length: 13 residues. The CDR3 spells CASSLNGYNEQFF. CDR3 coding DNA: TGTGCCAGCAGTTTAAATGGATACAATGAGCAGTTCTTC.

V usage is TRBV2 and J usage is TRBJ2-7; D might be TRBD2 (6 bases). Deletions cut 9 bases from V and 6 bases from J, with 24 bases between. The CDR3 spans 15 residues. Germline loops: CDR1 SNHLY, CDR2 FYNNEI. In DNA, the CDR3 is TGTGCCAGTGGGGGGTGGTCTGGGATGAACTCCGAGCAGTACTTC. It is translated as CASGGWSGMNSEQYF.

This chain links TRBV7-6 with TRBJ2-7; 7 bases are a match to TRBD2. The CDR3 covers 16 residues. With V trimmed by 5 bases and J by 4 bases, 14 bases remained unmatched. Germline CDR1 is SGHVS and CDR2 is FNYEAQ. The CDR3 sequence: CASSPIGEGRTYEQYF. Here the CDR3 DNA reads TGTGCCAGCAGCCCAATAGGGGAGGGACGAACATACGAGCAGTACTTC.

As concerns this clone: Other nucleotide sequences in the sample specify the same CDR3. The chain couples TRBV11-2 to TRBJ2-7; D may be TRBD1 (5 bases). The CDR3 is made up of 13 amino acids. Trimming took 3 bases from V and 3 from J, leaving 9 bases between them. Germline V CDR1 and CDR2: SGHAT, FQNNGV. CDR3 sequence (DNA): TGTGCCAGCAGCTTGGCAGGGCGCTACGAGCAGTACTTC. Protein product: CASSLAGRYEQYF.

The chain joins TRBV21-1 to TRBJ2-1; TRBD2 is taken as the D call from the table, unchecked against the DNA. TRBV21-1 is marked as a pseudogene. The CDR3 consists of 14 residues. The CDR3 loop is CASSKGLAGAKQFF. The CDR3 DNA follows: TGTGCCAGCAGCAAAGGTCTAGCGGGAGCCAAGCAGTTCTTC.

The chain links TRBV29-1 to TRBJ2-7; 9 bases are a match to TRBD2. The junction had 6 bases not matched to a gene; V was cut back by 0 bases and J by 0 bases. Germline CDR1 and CDR2: SQVTM and ANQGSEA. The CDR3 runs to 16 residues. CDR3 sequence reads: CSVEDLSSGSSYEQYF. CDR3 sequence (DNA): TGCAGCGTTGAAGATCTGAGTAGCGGGAGCTCCTACGAGCAGTACTTC.

The V gene is TRBV5-4, the J gene TRBJ1-3; no definite D call. Between the trimmed V and J ends, which lost 0 bases and 4 bases, there was a span of 14 bases. Germline CDR1 SGHNT, CDR2 YYREEE (reference sequence). The CDR3 loop spans 16 amino acids. The CDR3 nucleotides are TGTGCCAGCAGCTTGGGGCCGGGGTTCTTGGGAAACACCATATATTTT. It is translated as CASSLGPGFLGNTIYF. Filled out from reference TRBV5-4 and TRBJ1-3, the complete variable domain reads ETGVTQSPTHLIKTRGQQVTLRCSSQSGHNTVSWYQQALGQGPQFIFQYYREEENGRGNFPPRFSGLQFPNYSSELNVNALELDDSALYLCASSLGPGFLGNTIYFGEGSWLTVV.

The V gene is TRBV20-1, the J gene TRBJ2-1; D perhaps matches TRBD2 (6 bases). This CDR3 comprises 11 residues. The germline V gene has CDR1 DFQATT and CDR2 SNEGSKA (reference sequence). The CDR3 protein is CSGTFYNEQFF. CDR3 DNA: TGCAGCGGGACTTTCTACAATGAGCAGTTCTTC.

This chain links TRBV28 with TRBJ2-7; TRBD2 matches at 7 bases. This CDR3 is 12 amino acids long. The V gene's germline CDR1 is MDHEN and CDR2 SYDVKM. J gave up 7 bases and V 3 bases, and 3 bases lay outside the gene matches. The CDR3 nucleotides read TGTGCCAGCAGTTTGGACGGGGGGGAGCAGTACTTC. Its protein product is CASSLDGGEQYF.

The rearrangement links TRBV5-1 to TRBJ2-2; the D is unclear. Germline CDR1 and CDR2: SGHRS and YFSETQ. This CDR3 contains 14 residues. Trimming pared 2 bases from V and 5 bases from J, leaving 10 bases between. DNA for the CDR3: TGCGCCAGCAGCTTCAGAACCCTGACCGGGGAGCTGTTTTTT. It encodes CASSFRTLTGELFF.

The V call is TRBV19, the J call TRBJ1-4, with TRBD1 as a possible D gene (5 bases). The CDR3 covers 18 residues. Germline-derived CDR1 and CDR2 are LNHDA and SQIVND (reference sequence). Trimming left V 6 bases short and J 4 bases short, with 24 bases between. CDR3 sequence (DNA): TGTGCCAGTAGCCCACTTGGGGGTCGCTTGGGGAGTAATGAAAAACTGTTTTTT. Protein product: CASSPLGGRLGSNEKLFF. The full variable domain, with the rest looked up from reference TRBV19 and TRBJ1-4, is DGGITQSPKYLFRKEGQNVTLSCEQNLNHDAMYWYRQDPGQGLRLIYYSQIVNDFQKGDIAEGYSVSREKKESFPLTVTSAQKNPTAFYLCASSPLGGRLGSNEKLFFGSGTQLSVL.

The rearrangement uses TRBV4-1 and TRBJ2-3; D call uncertain. V gave up 5 bases and J gave up 1 base, with 13 bases separating them. The CDR3 totals 15 residues. The germline CDR1 and CDR2 sequences are MGHRA and YSYEKL. The CDR3 sequence is CASSDSPRGTDTQYF. The DNA for the CDR3 is TGCGCCAGCAGCGATTCGCCCCGAGGCACAGATACGCAGTATTTT.